These 15 T cell receptor beta chains were sequenced from one sample in a study of T cells after yellow fever vaccination. TCRdb reprocessed the 5' RACE reads via MiXCR and lists one record per CDR3 protein. In the table there are a few hundred thousand distinct CDR3 sequences, around 6.8% of which are singletons. The sequenced sample was PBMCs, obtained more than 40 days after the first yellow fever vaccination. Every receptor here comes from a man between 18 and 29 years old who received the YFV17D yellow fever vaccine.

In its sample, this clonotype was seen a few times. The chain combines TRBV20-1 with TRBJ1-1; TRBD1 agrees at 9 bases. This CDR3 has 15 amino acids. Looked up from germline, CDR1 is DFQATT and CDR2 is SNEGSKA (reference sequence). Germline trimming cut 2 bases from V and 1 base from J; bases unmatched to any gene: 5. The CDR3 DNA is TGCAGTGCTAGATTCCCGGGACAGGGGAACACTGAAGCTTTCTTT. This sequence encodes CSARFPGQGNTEAFF.

In this sample, this clonotype turned up a few times. The V and J genes are TRBV2 and TRBJ1-2; TRBD1 is a possible D gene (5 bases). The V gene's germline CDR1 is SNHLY and CDR2 FYNNEI. The length of the CDR3 is 12 residues. Deletions cut 9 bases from V and 6 bases from J, with 14 bases between. The CDR3 region is CARGVFGHGYTF. As DNA, the CDR3 is TGTGCCAGAGGGGTATTCGGACATGGCTACACCTTC.

At least ten counts were recorded for this clonotype. V is TRBV9 and J is TRBJ1-2, with D uncertain. The CDR3 has 11 residues. The germline V gene has CDR1 SGDLS and CDR2 YYNGEE. V shed 3 bases and J shed 1 base, with 1 base lying between them. CDR3 residues: CASSDNYGYTF. In DNA form, the CDR3 reads TGTGCCAGCAGCGATAACTATGGCTACACCTTC.

This clonotype was seen many times. V and J are TRBV5-1 and TRBJ1-6; a possible D gene is TRBD1 (5 bases). Trimming pared 3 bases from V and 14 bases from J, leaving 12 bases between. The CDR3 is made up of 12 amino acids. Germline V lookup: CDR1 SGHRS, CDR2 YFSETQ. The CDR3 nucleotides are TGCGCCAGCAGCTGGGACCGACGTTCCCTCCACTTT. As protein: CASSWDRRSLHF. The full variable domain, its missing parts supplied by reference TRBV5-1 and TRBJ1-6, is KAGVTQTPRYLIKTRGQQVTLSCSPISGHRSVSWYQQTPGQGLQFLFEYFSETQRNKGNFPGRFSGRQFSNSRSEMNVSTLELGDSALYLCASSWDRRSLHFGNGTRLTVT.

The sample holds a few counts of this clonotype. The chain combines TRBV29-1 with TRBJ2-1; TRBD1 or TRBD2 may be the D gene (5 bases each). The CDR3 is 13 amino acids. V lost 8 bases to trimming and J lost 5 bases, with 16 bases between them. The V gene's germline CDR1 is SQVTM and CDR2 ANQGSEA. CDR3 sequence reads: CSSGAHSHNEQFF. The CDR3 nucleotides read TGCAGCTCCGGGGCACACAGCCACAATGAGCAGTTCTTC.

V is TRBV4-1 and J is TRBJ2-5, with 11 bases matching TRBD2. The V segment lost 0 bases and the J segment 5 bases; nucleotides outside the gene matches: 5. CDR3 length: 16 amino acids. CDR1 MGHRA and CDR2 YSYEKL come from the germline V gene. The CDR3 loop reads CASSQDSSGGMETQYF. The CDR3 DNA is TGCGCCAGCAGCCAAGATTCTAGCGGGGGGATGGAGACCCAGTACTTC.

This clonotype appeared many times. V gene TRBV6-2 or TRBV6-3 combines with J gene TRBJ2-7, with D possibly being TRBD1 (5 bases). Germline V lookup: CDR1 MNHEY, CDR2 SVGEGT. V was cut by 7 bases and J by 0 bases, with 10 bases left in between. The CDR3 is made up of 13 amino acids. CDR3: CASKRQSSYEQYF. The CDR3 DNA sequence: TGTGCCAGCAAACGACAGAGCTCCTACGAGCAGTACTTC.

This chain joins TRBV19 and TRBJ1-5, with D maybe TRBD1 (5 bases). Trimming removed 4 bases from V and 0 bases from J, with 19 bases in between. In germline, CDR1 is LNHDA, CDR2 SQIVND (reference sequence). The CDR3 consists of 18 residues. The CDR3 nucleotides are TGTGCCAGTAGTACAGACCAGGGAAATCGGTATAGCAATCAGCCCCAGCATTTT. It yields the protein CASSTDQGNRYSNQPQHF.

The chain couples TRBV27 to TRBJ2-5; 8 bases agree with TRBD1. The CDR3 covers 15 residues. With V trimmed by 5 bases and J by 2 bases, 7 bases remained unmatched. The V gene's germline CDR1 is MNHEY and CDR2 SMNVEV (reference sequence). CDR3 region: CASSLNRDRQETQYF. The CDR3 DNA is TGTGCCAGCAGTCTGAATCGGGACAGGCAAGAGACCCAGTACTTC.

This clonotype was picked up a small number of times. The chain has TRBV4-3 and TRBJ1-4; no definite D call. Germline V gene sequence: CDR1 LGHNA, CDR2 YSLEER. V lost 0 bases to trimming and J lost 4 bases, with 9 bases between them. The CDR3 is 15 amino acids. The CDR3 nucleotides read TGCGCCAGCAGCCAAGATGGACGGATTAATGAAAAACTGTTTTTT. Translated, it gives CASSQDGRINEKLFF.

The chain carries TRBV5-4 and TRBJ1-2; D unclear. Germline CDR1 reads SGHNT; CDR2 reads YYREEE (reference sequence). Trimming removed 4 bases at V and 5 bases at J, with 9 bases between. The CDR3 has 12 residues. The CDR3 DNA reads as TGTGCCAGCAGCCCAGACAAATATGGCTACACCTTC. The encoded protein is CASSPDKYGYTF.

This clonotype showed up just a few times. J is TRBJ1-2 and V is TRBV7-9; 9 bases align to TRBD1. The CDR3 has 15 residues. V lost 2 bases and J lost 3; bases outside the gene matches: 4. Germline CDR1 is SEHNR and CDR2 is FQNEAQ (reference sequence). The CDR3 DNA reads TGTGCCAGCAGCTTAAGTACAGGGGGCGACTATGGCTACACCTTC. Protein product: CASSLSTGGDYGYTF.

This rearrangement joins TRBV7-9 to TRBJ1-3; D is unclear. The CDR3 covers 14 residues. Trimming shortened V by 11 bases and J by 11 bases, and 25 bases separated the two germline ends. Germline CDR1 reads SEHNR; CDR2 reads FQNEAQ (reference sequence). This CDR3 is CARNGTGPFRAIYF. The CDR3 nucleotides read TGTGCCCGCAACGGAACTGGGCCTTTTCGAGCCATATATTTT.

This clonotype has a handful of counts. This chain links TRBV24-1 with TRBJ2-6; D ambiguous. The CDR3 runs to 19 residues. Trimming left V 7 bases short and J 0 bases short, with 21 bases between. Germline V gene data show CDR1 as KGHDR and CDR2 as SFDVKD. CDR3 in amino acids: CATRSINMDASSGANVLTF. As DNA, the CDR3 is TGTGCCACCAGATCAATTAATATGGACGCCAGCTCTGGGGCCAACGTCCTGACTTTC.

Ten or more counts support this clonotype. This rearrangement joins TRBV11-2 to TRBJ2-5; 7 positions agree with TRBD2. V lost 5 bases to trimming and J lost 0 bases; unmatched junction nucleotides: 6. CDR3 length: 15 amino acids. The germline V gene encodes CDR1 SGHAT and CDR2 FQNNGV. The CDR3 sequence: CASSPLGGYQETQYF. CDR3 in DNA: TGTGCCAGCAGCCCTCTGGGGGGGTACCAAGAGACCCAGTACTTC.